A single sample is the source of the 9 T cell receptor beta chains below, sequenced in a study of blood T cells in healthy people across ages. Alongside a J-beta primer mix, a sample-barcoded 5' primer served in a second PCR lasting about 6 to 11 cycles. In TCRdb, the 5' RACE reads were re-called with MiXCR into one record per CDR3 protein. The sample lists just over 800,000 distinct CDR3 sequences; roughly 60% were seen once. What was sequenced was blood. These receptors were obtained from a young man in good health.

The V gene is TRBV7-9, the J gene TRBJ2-5; either TRBD1 or TRBD2 may fit D (5 bases each). The germline CDR1 and CDR2 sequences are SEHNR and FQNEAQ (reference sequence). The CDR3 covers 15 residues. Trimming shortened V by 1 base and J by 2 bases, and 11 bases separated the two germline ends. The chain's CDR3 is CASSLVATDQETQYF. The CDR3 nucleotides are TGTGCCAGCAGCTTAGTAGCGACAGATCAAGAGACCCAGTACTTC. Variable domain in full (rest from reference TRBV7-9 and TRBJ2-5): DTGVSQNPRHKITKRGQNVTFRCDPISEHNRLYWYRQTLGQGPEFLTYFQNEAQLEKSRLLSDRFSAERPKGSFSTLEIQRTEQGDSAMYLCASSLVATDQETQYFGPGTRLLVL.

This clonotype has a handful of counts. The chain carries TRBV5-4 and TRBJ2-5, with 9 bases fitting TRBD2. V lost 3 bases and J lost 0; bases outside the gene matches: 6. The CDR3 runs to 16 residues. Germline assignment: CDR1 SGHNT and CDR2 YYREEE (reference sequence). The CDR3 region is CASSSTLAGNQETQYF. The CDR3 DNA reads as TGTGCCAGCAGCTCTACCCTAGCGGGGAACCAAGAGACCCAGTACTTC.

The chain is built from TRBV6-5 and TRBJ2-1; 7 bases are a match to TRBD2. Trimming removed 0 bases from V and 3 bases from J; junction bases left unmatched: 8. CDR3 length: 17 residues. Germline V gene data show CDR1 as MNHEY and CDR2 as SVGAGI. The CDR3, as DNA: TGTGCCAGCAGTTACTCGCCCCCGGGGGGTGTCTACAATGAGCAGTTCTTC. Translated: CASSYSPPGGVYNEQFF.

The gene calls are TRBV7-3 and TRBJ2-5; weak D call: TRBD2 (5 bases). Germline CDR1 is SGHTA and CDR2 is FQGTGA. CDR3 length: 12 amino acids. V dropped 3 bases and J dropped 5 bases, with 7 bases sitting between them. This chain's CDR3 is CASSLEEETQYF. For the CDR3, the DNA is TGTGCCAGCAGCTTGGAGGAGGAGACCCAGTACTTC. Combining the CDR3 with reference TRBV7-3 and TRBJ2-5 gives the whole variable domain GAGVSQTPSNKVTEKGKYVELRCDPISGHTALYWYRQSLGQGPEFLIYFQGTGAADDSGLPNDRFFAVRPEGSVSTLKIQRTERGDSAVYLCASSLEEETQYFGPGTRLLVL.

This clonotype was seen a handful of times. The J gene is TRBJ1-2, the V gene TRBV13; the D gene is possibly TRBD1 (5 bases). Looked up from germline, CDR1 is PRHDT and CDR2 is FYEKMQ (reference sequence). V was clipped by 6 bases and J by 3 bases, with 17 bases between them. The CDR3 spans 15 residues. The CDR3: CASRYHPPRDYGYTF. Written as DNA, the CDR3 is TGTGCCAGCAGATACCATCCCCCCAGGGACTATGGCTACACCTTC.

The V call is TRBV10-3, the J call TRBJ1-2, with 8 bases lining up with TRBD1. CDR3 length: 14 residues. V trimming: 2 bases; J trimming: 8 bases; junction bases outside the gene matches: 7. From germline, CDR1 is ENHRY and CDR2 SYGVKD. The CDR3 here is CAISEVAGGWGYTF. The CDR3 DNA reads as TGTGCCATCAGTGAGGTGGCAGGGGGCTGGGGCTACACCTTC.

The V call is TRBV6-6, the J call TRBJ2-1; D gene unclear. Trimming left V 2 bases short and J 3 bases short, with 14 bases between. The CDR3 covers 16 residues. CDR1 and CDR2 from the germline V gene are MNHNY and SVGAGI (reference sequence). This CDR3 reads CASSYAPEVHYNEQFF. The CDR3 bases are TGTGCCAGCAGTTACGCCCCCGAGGTGCACTACAATGAGCAGTTCTTC.

The rearrangement joins TRBV28 to TRBJ2-5, with D maybe TRBD2 (5 bases). Germline V gives CDR1 MDHEN, CDR2 SYDVKM. V lost 7 bases, J lost 2 bases, and 11 bases lay in between. This CDR3 spans 13 amino acids. The CDR3 coding sequence is TGTGCCAGCACCCCCGGGGTGCAAGAGACCCAGTACTTC. It is translated as CASTPGVQETQYF.

This clonotype was detected only a few times. CDR3 nucleotide sequence: TGCAGCGTTGTAATAGTTCAAGAGACCCAGTACTTC. Translated: CSVVIVQETQYF. The chain carries TRBV29-1 and TRBJ2-5; D is ambiguous. The V end lost 4 bases, the J end lost 2 bases, and 8 bases lay between the germline ends. The CDR3 totals 12 residues. Per germline, CDR1 SQVTM and CDR2 ANQGSEA.